In its sample, the clone carrying this TCR beta chain was seen many times. Its antigen is unidentified. Germline CDR1 SGHTA, CDR2 FQGNSA. V shed 1 base and J shed 3 bases, with 10 bases lying between them. The CDR3 covers 14 residues. The data were taken from a study of CD8 T cells in ankylosing spondylitis. Study-level findings and limits: Reported data indicate significant enrichment of disease-linked clones within matched ankylosing spondylitis synovial fluid.

TCRdb re-analysed the 5' RACE reads in MiXCR, keeping a single row per CDR3 protein. The profile shows 85,000 to 100,000 distinct CDR3 sequences, 8.8% of them singletons. The sample taken for sequencing was blood, either unsorted or a sorted T cell fraction (not recorded which). The sequence came from a male donor with ankylosing spondylitis or in good health (not recorded which). The rearrangement joins TRBV7-2 to TRBJ2-7, with D perhaps TRBD1 (5 bases). CDR3 residues: CASSLGTRNYEQYF. CDR3 nucleotide sequence: TGTGCCAGCAGCTTAGGGACACGAAACTACGAGCAGTACTTC.